Presented here are 21 T cell receptor beta chains from one specimen sequenced in a study of OX40 agonist ivuxolimab in advanced cancers. The repertoire was sequenced with immunoSEQ multiplex PCR; TCRdb's copy has only in-frame clones and lacks some. This sample yields some 70,000 clones, of which around nine tenths are seen a single time; 0.8% to 1.2% belongs to the top ten. The source was CD4+ or CD8+ T cells sorted from blood, collected in a trial of the OX40 agonist ivuxolimab. The origin of the receptors is an adult with an advanced solid tumor such as melanoma, head and neck, liver or kidney cancer.

DNA for the CDR3: TGTGCCAGCAGCTTAGCTGGGGGCGGCCCTTCCTACGAGCAGTACTTC. It is translated as CASSLAGGGPSYEQYF. This chain joins TRBV11-2 and TRBJ2-7, with D possibly being TRBD1 (6 bases). Looked up from germline, CDR1 is SGHAT and CDR2 is FQNNGV. There are 16 residues in the CDR3. The V gene lost 1 base and the J gene lost 1 base, with 14 bases spanning the gap.

This chain connects TRBV2 to TRBJ1-6; D remains ambiguous. This CDR3 is built from 17 residues. In germline, CDR1 is SNHLY, CDR2 FYNNEI. V lost 1 base and J lost 0, with 10 bases in between. Written as DNA, the CDR3 is TGTGCCAGCAGTGAAGACCCCCCGAGCTCCTATAATTCACCCCTCCACTTT. Translated: CASSEDPPSSYNSPLHF.

A single count supports this clone. V usage is TRBV9 and J usage is TRBJ1-1; D unresolved. The length of the CDR3 is 15 residues. Germline assignment: CDR1 SGDLS and CDR2 YYNGEE. The V gene lost 0 bases and the J gene lost 0 bases, with 9 bases spanning the gap. Here the CDR3 DNA reads TGTGCCAGCAGCGTAGAGGCCAACATGAACACTGAAGCTTTCTTT. As protein: CASSVEANMNTEAFF.

The rearrangement joins TRBV6-1 to TRBJ1-5; the match to TRBD1 covers 9 bases. The CDR3 sequence is 15 residues long. From germline, CDR1 is MNHNS and CDR2 SASEGT. With 7 bases clipped from V and 1 base from J, the junction kept 5 bases outside the gene matches. The CDR3 DNA is TGTGCCAGCATCCAACAGGGGGCGAGCAATCAGCCCCAGCATTTT. Protein: CASIQQGASNQPQHF.

CDR3 in amino acids: CASSISGPQFF. In nucleotides, the CDR3 is TGTGCCAGTAGTATTTCGGGGCCGCAGTTCTTC. V and J are TRBV19 and TRBJ2-1, with D possibly being TRBD1 or TRBD2 (5 bases each). Germline V CDR1 and CDR2: LNHDA, SQIVND (reference sequence). Trimming took 3 bases from V and 12 from J, leaving 9 bases between them. The CDR3 totals 11 residues.

With regard to this clone: Other DNA sequences in this specimen translate into the identical CDR3. V is TRBV6-6 and J is TRBJ1-1; D is unresolved. This CDR3 has 14 residues. Germline V gene data show CDR1 as MNHNY and CDR2 as SVGAGI (reference sequence). V was pared by 2 bases and J by 1 base, with 8 bases between. For the CDR3, the DNA is TGTGCCAGCAGTTACGGTCAGCAGAACACTGAAGCTTTCTTT. It translates to CASSYGQQNTEAFF.

This clone appeared a single time. The CDR3 reads CASSPRQKMNTEAFF. CDR3 coding DNA: TGTGCCAGCAGCCCCCGACAGAAAATGAACACTGAAGCTTTCTTT. The chain couples TRBV11-2 to TRBJ1-1, with D possibly matching TRBD1 (5 bases). The germline V gene encodes CDR1 SGHAT and CDR2 FQNNGV. This CDR3 region has 15 residues. Trimming stripped 5 bases from V and 0 bases from J, with 13 bases between.

This sequence joins TRBV20-1 and TRBJ2-3; no clear D gene. The CDR3 runs to 11 residues. Trimming took 4 bases from V and 6 from J, leaving 8 bases between them. The germline gives CDR1 DFQATT, CDR2 SNEGSKA (reference sequence). CDR3 in amino acids: CSATPIDTQYF. CDR3 sequence (DNA): TGCAGTGCTACCCCGATTGATACGCAGTATTTT.

This chain links TRBV11-2 with TRBJ1-1; 9 nucleotides align to TRBD1. Losses at the gene ends were 1 base for V and 7 bases for J; bases not matched to a gene: 7. CDR1 and CDR2 (germline): SGHAT, FQNNGV. The CDR3 covers 15 residues. Here the CDR3 DNA reads TGTGCCAGCAGCTTAGTTGACAGGGGGTTTAATGAAGCTTTCTTT. Translated: CASSLVDRGFNEAFF. Using reference TRBV11-2 and TRBJ1-1 for the parts outside the CDR3, the full variable domain is EAGVAQSPRYKIIEKRQSVAFWCNPISGHATLYWYQQILGQGPKLLIQFQNNGVVDDSQLPKDRFSAERLKGVDSTLKIQPAKLEDSAVYLCASSLVDRGFNEAFFGQGTRLTVV.

A single count supports this clone. The V gene is TRBV6-1, the J gene TRBJ2-7, with a tentative D call TRBD1 (5 bases). This CDR3 has 13 residues. Trimming removed 5 bases at V and 6 bases at J, with 14 bases between. Germline lookup yields CDR1 MNHNS and CDR2 SASEGT. The CDR3 loop reads CASSKGLVGEQYF. The CDR3 DNA follows: TGTGCCAGCAGTAAGGGGTTGGTGGGCGAGCAGTACTTC.

This clone was detected only once. Written as DNA, the CDR3 is TGCGCCAGCAGCCAAGATAGGACAGGCTCCTACGAGCAGTACTTC. It yields the protein CASSQDRTGSYEQYF. This chain uses TRBV4-1 with TRBJ2-7; 7 nucleotides align to TRBD1. Germline values: CDR1 MGHRA, CDR2 YSYEKL. This CDR3 is built from 15 residues. Trimming took 0 bases from V and 0 from J; bases not matched to a gene: 2.

The gene calls are TRBV7-8 and TRBJ1-1, with 7 nucleotides matching TRBD1. The length of the CDR3 is 15 residues. V lost 5 bases to trimming and J lost 1 base; unmatched junction nucleotides: 7. Per the germline V gene, CDR1 is SGHVS and CDR2 is FQNEAQ. This chain's CDR3 is CASSTSGQWNTEAFF. The CDR3 DNA reads TGTGCCAGCAGCACGTCGGGACAGTGGAACACTGAAGCTTTCTTT.

A few counts support this clone. The chain carries TRBV6-1 and TRBJ2-5; either TRBD1 or TRBD2 may supply D (5 bases each). V was shortened by 7 bases and J by 2 bases, with 14 bases between the two germline ends. There are 14 residues in the CDR3. Germline V CDR1 and CDR2: MNHNS, SASEGT. In nucleotides, the CDR3 is TGTGCCAGCACCCCAGGGACGATTCAAGAGACCCAGTACTTC. Translation gives CASTPGTIQETQYF.

This clone came up once. This chain connects TRBV2 to TRBJ2-5; TRBD1 matches at 7 bases. This CDR3 comprises 16 residues. Per the germline V gene, CDR1 is SNHLY and CDR2 is FYNNEI. J gave up 1 base and V 3 bases, and 8 bases lay outside the gene matches. The CDR3 DNA is TGTGCCAGCAGTGAGGGACAGCCCGGCGCCCAAGAGACCCAGTACTTC. The encoded protein is CASSEGQPGAQETQYF.

Details on this clone: The junction departs from germline at one end; a sequencing error may be responsible. The rearrangement links TRBV7-6 to TRBJ2-3, with TRBD2 matching over 7 bases. Germline assignment: CDR1 SGHVS and CDR2 FNYEAQ. The CDR3 covers 15 residues. The CDR3 region is CASSLEPLSRLAVNF. The CDR3 coding sequence is TGTGCCAGCAGCCTTGAACCACTTAGTAGACTAGCCGTGAATTTT.

The chain couples TRBV6-1 to TRBJ2-2, with D perhaps matching TRBD1 (5 bases). The CDR3 extends over 14 amino acids. The V end lost 6 bases, the J end lost 1 base, and 9 bases lay between the germline ends. In germline, CDR1 is MNHNS, CDR2 SASEGT. As DNA, the CDR3 is TGTGCCAGCAGGATACAGGTGAACACCGGGGAGCTGTTTTTT. It codes for CASRIQVNTGELFF.

This clone was seen only once. In nucleotides, the CDR3 is TGTGCCTGGAGTCCTCGGGGATACAGGGGAGGTGAAGCTTTCTTT. Amino acids: CAWSPRGYRGGEAFF. The rearrangement joins TRBV30 to TRBJ1-1, with TRBD1 matching 7 bases. The CDR3 has 15 residues. Germline V gene sequence: CDR1 GTSNPN, CDR2 SVGIG (reference sequence). V gave up 2 bases and J gave up 7 bases; unmatched junction bases: 13.

The chain links TRBV7-9 to TRBJ2-3; no firm D call. The V gene's germline CDR1 is SEHNR and CDR2 FQNEAQ (reference sequence). This CDR3 contains 12 residues. V was shortened by 1 base and J by 1 base, with 0 bases between the two germline ends. The CDR3 sequence: CASSLGTDTQYF. CDR3 nucleotides: TGTGCCAGCAGCTTAGGCACAGATACGCAGTATTTT.

V usage is TRBV11-2 and J usage is TRBJ1-4; D may be TRBD1 (5 bases). Germline V gives CDR1 SGHAT, CDR2 FQNNGV. Between the trimmed V and J ends, which lost 2 bases and 4 bases, there was a span of 14 bases. There are 16 residues in the CDR3. The CDR3 is CASSLTFRAYNEKLFF. CDR3 nucleotide sequence: TGTGCCAGCAGCTTAACTTTCAGGGCGTATAATGAAAAACTGTTTTTT.

The rearrangement uses TRBV5-5 and TRBJ1-1; unclear D gene. Germline values: CDR1 SGHKS, CDR2 YYEKEE (reference sequence). Trimming took 3 bases from V and 4 from J, leaving 7 bases between them. The CDR3 spans 12 residues. CDR3 sequence (DNA): TGTGCCAGCAGCTCCCTAGTCACTGAAGCTTTCTTT. Protein product: CASSSLVTEAFF.

The chain employs TRBV11-2 and TRBJ2-4; a possible D gene is TRBD2 (6 bases). The length of the CDR3 is 15 residues. Germline CDR1 reads SGHAT; CDR2 reads FQNNGV. Trimming took off 2 bases at V and 7 bases at J, with 15 bases between the two ends. CDR3 nucleotide sequence: TGTGCCAGCAGCTTAAGGGCCCAAAGCGGGAACATTCAGTACTTC. Translation gives CASSLRAQSGNIQYF.